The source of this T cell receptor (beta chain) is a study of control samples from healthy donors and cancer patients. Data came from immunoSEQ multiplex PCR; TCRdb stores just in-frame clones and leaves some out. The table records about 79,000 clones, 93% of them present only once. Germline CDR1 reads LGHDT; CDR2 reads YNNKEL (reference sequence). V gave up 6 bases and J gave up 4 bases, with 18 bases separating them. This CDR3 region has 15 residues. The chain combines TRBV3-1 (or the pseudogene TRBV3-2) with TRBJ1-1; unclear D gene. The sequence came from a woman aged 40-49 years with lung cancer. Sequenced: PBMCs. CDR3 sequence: CASRPRAGRSTEAFF. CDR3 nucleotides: TGTGCCAGCAGACCGCGAGCCGGTCGGAGCACTGAAGCTTTCTTT.